Listed here are 24 T cell receptor beta chains from one sample, sequenced in a study of T cell repertoires in ileal Crohn's disease. Profiled with immunoSEQ multiplex PCR; TCRdb holds only in-frame clones, not every one. The sample records some 16,000 clones, 75% to 85% being singletons. Sequenced: ileal tissue. The receptors originated from an adult with Crohn's disease.

This chain uses TRBV5-1 with TRBJ2-3, with 9 bases lining up with TRBD2. The junction had 11 bases not matched to a gene; V was cut back by 4 bases and J by 2 bases. In germline, CDR1 is SGHRS, CDR2 YFSETQ. The CDR3 runs 17 residues. Here the CDR3 reads CASSPLTSGPPTDTQYF. Written as DNA, the CDR3 is TGCGCCAGCAGCCCCCTCACTAGCGGGCCTCCCACAGATACGCAGTATTTT.

The rearrangement uses TRBV6-5 and TRBJ2-2; possible D gene TRBD1, 6 bases. The CDR3 has 15 residues. V shed 6 bases and J shed 2 bases, with 13 bases lying between them. Germline CDR1 MNHEY, CDR2 SVGAGI. The chain's CDR3 is CASSRTGSNTGELFF. Written as DNA, the CDR3 is TGTGCCAGCAGCCGAACAGGGTCTAACACCGGGGAGCTGTTTTTT.

The chain combines TRBV5-1 with TRBJ2-1; 7 bases fit TRBD2. The V segment lost 1 base and the J segment 3 bases; nucleotides outside the gene matches: 10. Per germline, CDR1 SGHRS and CDR2 YFSETQ. CDR3 length: 17 amino acids. The CDR3 is CASSLSNAGGFYNEQFF. The CDR3 nucleotides are TGCGCCAGCAGCTTGTCAAACGCCGGGGGGTTCTACAATGAGCAGTTCTTC. Based on the CDR3 plus reference TRBV5-1 and TRBJ2-1, the full variable domain is KAGVTQTPRYLIKTRGQQVTLSCSPISGHRSVSWYQQTPGQGLQFLFEYFSETQRNKGNFPGRFSGRQFSNSRSEMNVSTLELGDSALYLCASSLSNAGGFYNEQFFGPGTRLTVL.

This clone was found a few times. The V and J genes are TRBV10-3 and TRBJ1-1, with D possibly being TRBD1 (6 bases). This CDR3 is built from 15 residues. Between the trimmed V and J ends, which lost 4 bases and 4 bases, there was a span of 16 bases. The V gene's germline CDR1 is ENHRY and CDR2 SYGVKD. The CDR3 loop is CAISGTGSLPTEAFF. CDR3 coding DNA: TGTGCCATCAGTGGTACAGGGAGCCTCCCCACTGAAGCTTTCTTT.

V and J are TRBV11-3 and TRBJ1-1; D is perhaps TRBD1 (6 bases). V was clipped by 5 bases and J by 5 bases, with 15 bases between them. This CDR3 is built from 14 residues. The germline gives CDR1 SGHNT, CDR2 YENEEA. The CDR3 DNA reads TGTGCCAGCAGCCTGGGCGGGGGCGGGACTGAAGCTTTCTTT. Translation: CASSLGGGGTEAFF.

The chain couples TRBV30 to TRBJ1-5, with TRBD1 identical over 7 bases. This CDR3 region has 14 residues. The junction had 2 bases not matched to a gene; V was cut back by 1 base and J by 2 bases. Germline assignment: CDR1 GTSNPN and CDR2 SVGIG (reference sequence). This chain's CDR3 is CAWSGQGGNQPQHF. The CDR3 DNA follows: TGTGCCTGGAGTGGACAGGGAGGCAATCAGCCCCAGCATTTT.

The gene calls are TRBV30 and TRBJ2-1; perhaps TRBD2 as D (6 bases). Trimming stripped 0 bases from V and 9 bases from J, with 18 bases between. Germline assignment: CDR1 GTSNPN and CDR2 SVGIG (reference sequence). There are 15 residues in the CDR3. In DNA, the CDR3 is TGTGCCTGGAGTGTAAGGGGAGGCGCCCTCGGTGAGCAGTTCTTC. Protein: CAWSVRGGALGEQFF. The full variable domain, with the rest looked up from reference TRBV30 and TRBJ2-1, is SQTIHQWPATLVQPVGSPLSLECTVEGTSNPNLYWYRQAAGRGLQLLFYSVGIGQISSEVPQNLSASRPQDRQFILSSKKLLLSDSGFYLCAWSVRGGALGEQFFGPGTRLTVL.

This rearrangement joins TRBV5-1 to TRBJ2-7; D might be TRBD2 (5 bases). Germline V gene lookup returns CDR1 SGHRS and CDR2 YFSETQ. V was trimmed by 6 bases and J by 4 bases, leaving 17 bases between them. The CDR3 is made up of 14 amino acids. The CDR3, as DNA: TGCGCCAGCAAATCGAACGGGGAAGTATACGAGCAGTACTTC. Its translation is CASKSNGEVYEQYF.

This clone has a handful of counts. The chain uses TRBV6-5 and TRBJ1-1; the D is unclear. V was trimmed by 2 bases and J by 5 bases, leaving 9 bases between them. This CDR3 has 13 residues. Germline-derived CDR1 and CDR2 are MNHEY and SVGAGI. The CDR3, as DNA: TGTGCCAGCAGTTACCGGTCGGGGACTGAAGCTTTCTTT. Amino acid sequence: CASSYRSGTEAFF.

CDR3 protein: CASSPSTGGGETQYF. DNA of the CDR3: TGTGCCAGCAGCCCATCGACAGGGGGCGGAGAGACCCAGTACTTC. This sequence joins TRBV5-4 and TRBJ2-5, with 10 nucleotides matching TRBD1. The junction had 7 bases not matched to a gene; V was cut back by 4 bases and J by 4 bases. Germline V gene lookup returns CDR1 SGHNT and CDR2 YYREEE (reference sequence). The CDR3 totals 15 residues.

This clone was observed a handful of times. The V gene is TRBV6-1, the J gene TRBJ1-6; D not resolved. V was clipped by 6 bases and J by 0 bases, with 6 bases between them. The germline gives CDR1 MNHNS, CDR2 SASEGT. The CDR3 sequence is 14 residues long. This CDR3 is CASRTDSYNSPLHF. In nucleotides, the CDR3 is TGTGCCAGCAGAACAGACTCCTATAATTCACCCCTCCACTTT.

The chain uses TRBV5-1 and TRBJ2-5, with TRBD2 matching 12 bases. Trimming took 0 bases from V and 3 from J; bases not matched to a gene: 0. The germline V gene has CDR1 SGHRS and CDR2 YFSETQ. The CDR3 consists of 15 residues. The DNA for the CDR3 is TGCGCCAGCAGCTTGGGACTAGCGGGAGAAGAGACCCAGTACTTC. Translated: CASSLGLAGEETQYF.

The chain links TRBV5-5 to TRBJ1-1; TRBD1 matches at 10 bases. Germline V gene data show CDR1 as SGHKS and CDR2 as YYEKEE (reference sequence). CDR3 size: 15 residues. The V segment lost 4 bases and the J segment 4 bases; nucleotides outside the gene matches: 7. CDR3 region: CASSPPDRGGTEAFF. DNA of the CDR3: TGTGCCAGCAGCCCGCCGGACAGGGGGGGCACTGAAGCTTTCTTT.

J is TRBJ2-1 and V is TRBV19; D remains unclear. This CDR3 region has 11 residues. Germline CDR1 LNHDA, CDR2 SQIVND (reference sequence). V lost 1 base, J lost 15 bases, and 10 bases lay in between. Written as DNA, the CDR3 is TGTGCCAGTAGTATAGGGCAGGTGAGGTTCTTC. The encoded protein is CASSIGQVRFF.

The table lists this clone with a count of one. The rearrangement joins TRBV11-2 to TRBJ2-1, with 9 bases that match TRBD2. The CDR3 sequence is 13 residues long. CDR1 is SGHAT, CDR2 FQNNGV, per germline. V was clipped by 7 bases and J by 7 bases; unmatched bases: 5. The DNA for the CDR3 is TGTGCCAGCACGCGGGGGGGCACGAATGAGCAGTTCTTC. It codes for CASTRGGTNEQFF. The full variable domain, rest sourced from reference TRBV11-2 and TRBJ2-1, is EAGVAQSPRYKIIEKRQSVAFWCNPISGHATLYWYQQILGQGPKLLIQFQNNGVVDDSQLPKDRFSAERLKGVDSTLKIQPAKLEDSAVYLCASTRGGTNEQFFGPGTRLTVL.

The V call is TRBV25-1, the J call TRBJ2-5; 7 nucleotides align to TRBD2. The J segment lost 5 bases and the V segment lost 1 base, leaving 4 bases of the junction unmatched. The CDR3 sequence is 14 residues long. Per germline, CDR1 MGHDK and CDR2 SYGVNS. CDR3: CASSELWEGETQYF. Here the CDR3 DNA reads TGTGCCAGCAGTGAATTGTGGGAGGGGGAGACCCAGTACTTC.

The gene calls are TRBV6-5 and TRBJ1-1; 10 bases match TRBD1. The V segment lost 6 bases and the J segment 4 bases; nucleotides outside the gene matches: 5. Germline CDR1 reads MNHEY; CDR2 reads SVGAGI. The CDR3 covers 14 residues. The CDR3 spells CASSPGTGATEAFF. CDR3 bases: TGTGCCAGCAGCCCCGGGACAGGGGCCACTGAAGCTTTCTTT.

The chain employs TRBV27 and TRBJ1-2; 7 bases are a match to TRBD1. The CDR3 consists of 14 residues. Germline values: CDR1 MNHEY, CDR2 SMNVEV (reference sequence). V gave up 5 bases and J gave up 9 bases; unmatched junction bases: 12. The CDR3, as DNA: TGTGCCAGCAGTCCGTCCGGACAGGCCTTCAGCTACACCTTC. Translated: CASSPSGQAFSYTF.

This chain connects TRBV27 to TRBJ1-2; the D gene is possibly TRBD1 (6 bases). V lost 5 bases and J 0 bases, leaving 13 bases between the germline ends. The CDR3 length is 15 residues. CDR1 and CDR2 (germline): MNHEY, SMNVEV (reference sequence). The CDR3 nucleotides read TGTGCCAGCAGTGCAGGGACAACGACTAACTATGGCTACACCTTC. Translated, it gives CASSAGTTTNYGYTF.

The gene calls are TRBV19 and TRBJ2-7, with D possibly TRBD1 on 6 matching bases. The V gene lost 4 bases and the J gene lost 3 bases, with 13 bases spanning the gap. This CDR3 comprises 14 residues. The germline CDR1 and CDR2 sequences are LNHDA and SQIVND (reference sequence). In DNA, the CDR3 is TGTGCCAGTAGTACACAGGGTAATGTCTACGAGCAGTACTTC. It codes for CASSTQGNVYEQYF.

The rearrangement joins TRBV4-1 to TRBJ2-3, with a tentative D call TRBD2 (6 bases). V was shortened by 0 bases and J by 8 bases, with 18 bases between the two germline ends. CDR3 size: 16 residues. CDR1 MGHRA and CDR2 YSYEKL come from the germline V gene. As DNA, the CDR3 is TGCGCCAGCAGCCAAGAAGGGACTCTCTCGTTAGGTACGCAGTATTTT. It translates to CASSQEGTLSLGTQYF.

V is TRBV7-9 and J is TRBJ2-3; 9 bases agree with TRBD1. The CDR3 runs 15 residues. Germline CDR1 and CDR2: SEHNR and FQNEAQ (reference sequence). The V gene end was trimmed by 3 bases and the J gene end by 3 bases; junction bases not matched to a gene: 4. The CDR3 DNA sequence: TGTGCCAGCAGCTTGGGGGACAGGGAGACAGATACGCAGTATTTT. This translates into CASSLGDRETDTQYF.

This clone was detected only once. The chain couples TRBV5-1 to TRBJ2-5; tentatively, D is TRBD1 (6 bases). The CDR3 has 14 amino acids. Germline loops: CDR1 SGHRS, CDR2 YFSETQ. Trimming pared 4 bases from V and 5 bases from J, leaving 15 bases between. CDR3 coding DNA: TGCGCCAGCAGCGCAACAGGGTTGTGGGAGACCCAGTACTTC. Amino acid sequence: CASSATGLWETQYF.

V usage is TRBV6-5 and J usage is TRBJ2-7; 7 bases line up with TRBD2. The CDR3 runs to 15 residues. V shed 4 bases, J shed 3 bases, and the junction held 9 bases outside the gene matches. CDR1 is MNHEY and CDR2 is SVGAGI in the germline V gene. As DNA, the CDR3 is TGTGCCAGCAGTTTGCAGCGGGGAGCTATCTACGAGCAGTACTTC. Its translation: CASSLQRGAIYEQYF.